The 16 T cell receptor beta chains below all came from one sample that was sequenced in a study of CD8+ T cells in alopecia areata. cDNA serving as the sequencing template came from extracted, reverse transcribed RNA. The repertoire was sequenced with immunoSEQ multiplex PCR; TCRdb's copy has only in-frame clones and lacks some. The sample yields more than 130,000 clones, 65% to 90% seen once. The treatment denotes: oral pan-JAK inhibitor, 5-10 mg twice daily. Sample: CD8+ T cells sorted from blood, taken at week 4, from a patient treated with tofacitinib. The receptors come from a human donor with alopecia areata.

The CDR3 sequence: CASSQDWGSSYEQYF. The DNA for the CDR3 is TGCGCCAGCAGCCAAGATTGGGGCAGCTCCTACGAGCAGTACTTC. The chain employs TRBV4-3 and TRBJ2-7; TRBD1 is a possible D gene (5 bases). V lost 0 bases and J 0 bases, leaving 9 bases between the germline ends. Germline values: CDR1 LGHNA, CDR2 YSLEER. The CDR3 covers 15 residues.

This clone was observed a few times. Distinct nucleotide sequences in the sample also encode this CDR3. The V and J genes are TRBV29-1 and TRBJ2-4; no clear D gene. Germline V CDR1 and CDR2: SQVTM, ANQGSEA. Trimming took 4 bases from V and 6 from J, leaving 7 bases between them. CDR3 length: 11 amino acids. This CDR3 is CSVVSGNIQYF. The CDR3 coding sequence is TGCAGCGTTGTCTCCGGAAACATTCAGTACTTC.

This clone has only a few counts. V and J are TRBV7-9 and TRBJ2-7; D gene uncertain. The CDR3 sequence is 12 residues long. The V end was cut by 5 bases, the J end by 9 bases, with 14 bases between. Germline values: CDR1 SEHNR, CDR2 FQNEAQ (reference sequence). CDR3 loop: CASSLEFKGQYF. The CDR3 nucleotides read TGTGCCAGCAGCCTTGAGTTCAAGGGGCAGTACTTC. Complete variable domain (other parts from reference TRBV7-9 and TRBJ2-7): DTGVSQNPRHKITKRGQNVTFRCDPISEHNRLYWYRQTLGQGPEFLTYFQNEAQLEKSRLLSDRFSAERPKGSFSTLEIQRTEQGDSAMYLCASSLEFKGQYFGPGTRLTVT.

V usage is TRBV9 and J usage is TRBJ1-3, with a possible D match to TRBD1 (6 bases). V was cut by 4 bases and J by 0 bases, with 23 bases left in between. CDR3 size: 19 residues. CDR1 SGDLS and CDR2 YYNGEE come from the germline V gene. The CDR3 DNA is TGTGCCAGCAGCCCAACCCGGGACACCCTCATATACTCTGGAAACACCATATATTTT. This sequence encodes CASSPTRDTLIYSGNTIYF.

The V and J genes are TRBV7-6 and TRBJ1-3; 7 bases are a match to TRBD1. CDR1 and CDR2 (germline): SGHVS, FNYEAQ. V lost 5 bases and J lost 6; bases outside the gene matches: 7. The CDR3 is 14 amino acids. The CDR3, as DNA: TGTGCCAGCAGCCCAGACAGGGTGACAAACACCATATATTTT. Translated: CASSPDRVTNTIYF.

The rearrangement links TRBV5-4 to TRBJ2-7; TRBD2 matches at 7 bases. The V and J ends lost 6 bases and 5 bases, in that order; junction bases with no gene match: 8. The CDR3 consists of 13 residues. Germline CDR1 is SGHNT and CDR2 is YYREEE (reference sequence). The CDR3 loop reads CASIPPGRNEQYF. In DNA, the CDR3 is TGTGCCAGCATCCCCCCCGGGAGGAACGAGCAGTACTTC.

V gene TRBV13 combines with J gene TRBJ2-2, with D tentatively TRBD1 (6 bases). With 8 bases removed from V and 4 bases from J, the gap between germline ends came to 20 bases. CDR1 and CDR2 from the germline V gene are PRHDT and FYEKMQ (reference sequence). The CDR3 has 16 residues. The CDR3 here is CASASSQGIGTGELFF. The CDR3 DNA follows: TGTGCCAGCGCCTCCTCACAGGGTATTGGCACCGGGGAGCTGTTTTTT.

The rearrangement uses TRBV13 and TRBJ2-4; 11 nucleotides align to TRBD1. There are 12 residues in the CDR3. V was clipped by 2 bases and J by 16 bases; unmatched bases: 4. In germline, CDR1 is PRHDT, CDR2 FYEKMQ (reference sequence). CDR3 in amino acids: CASSLRGTGGYF. CDR3 sequence (DNA): TGTGCCAGCAGCTTAAGGGGGACAGGGGGATACTTC.

The rearrangement links TRBV30 to TRBJ2-1; D unresolved. Germline V gene sequence: CDR1 GTSNPN, CDR2 SVGIG (reference sequence). This CDR3 has 12 residues. V was shortened by 2 bases and J by 5 bases, with 7 bases between the two germline ends. In nucleotides, the CDR3 is TGTGCCTGGAGTACACACCACAATGAGCAGTTCTTC. Protein: CAWSTHHNEQFF.

The V and J genes are TRBV9 and TRBJ2-1; no clear D gene. Germline lookup yields CDR1 SGDLS and CDR2 YYNGEE. The CDR3 runs to 12 residues. V shed 3 bases and J shed 15 bases, with 16 bases lying between them. The CDR3 loop reads CASSGQTSTLFF. The CDR3 DNA sequence: TGTGCCAGCAGCGGCCAAACGTCCACTCTGTTCTTC.

The CDR3: CASSPDLGELFF. The CDR3 DNA sequence: TGTGCCAGCAGCCCGGACCTCGGGGAGCTGTTTTTT. This chain links TRBV27 with TRBJ2-2; D call uncertain. The CDR3 is made up of 12 amino acids. The germline gives CDR1 MNHEY, CDR2 SMNVEV (reference sequence). Trimming took 6 bases from V and 7 from J, leaving 9 bases between them.

The V gene is TRBV30, the J gene TRBJ2-7; D is uncertain. The germline CDR1 and CDR2 sequences are GTSNPN and SVGIG (reference sequence). The CDR3 runs 13 residues. The germline V and J ends were trimmed by 2 bases and 5 bases, with 13 bases remaining between them. CDR3 protein: CAWSTIKGHEQYF. DNA of the CDR3: TGTGCCTGGAGTACCATAAAGGGTCACGAGCAGTACTTC.

This clone was recorded only once. V is TRBV5-1 and J is TRBJ2-5, with D perhaps TRBD1 or TRBD2 (5 bases each). The CDR3 runs 14 residues. CDR1 is SGHRS and CDR2 is YFSETQ in the germline V gene. V was cut by 4 bases and J by 5 bases, with 15 bases left in between. The CDR3 here is CASSGGQGDETQYF. The CDR3 nucleotides read TGCGCCAGCAGCGGGGGTCAGGGCGATGAGACCCAGTACTTC.

The V and J genes are TRBV9 and TRBJ1-6; TRBD1 might be the D (5 bases). Trimming removed 4 bases from V and 12 bases from J, with 17 bases in between. The CDR3 covers 14 residues. CDR1 SGDLS and CDR2 YYNGEE come from the germline V gene. The CDR3 loop is CASSQTESGRPLHF. The CDR3 bases are TGTGCCAGCAGCCAAACCGAATCAGGGAGACCCCTCCACTTT.

This clone is a singleton in its sample. The chain uses TRBV29-1 and TRBJ2-2; D not certain. Per the germline V gene, CDR1 is SQVTM and CDR2 is ANQGSEA. The CDR3 consists of 15 residues. V was clipped by 1 base and J by 4 bases, with 13 bases between them. The CDR3 sequence is CSVEGVPSSTGELFF. In DNA form, the CDR3 reads TGCAGCGTTGAAGGGGTTCCATCTTCCACCGGGGAGCTGTTTTTT.

The chain has TRBV14 and TRBJ2-3; D call uncertain. The CDR3 totals 13 residues. Germline loops: CDR1 SGHDN, CDR2 FVKESK. The germline V and J ends were trimmed by 4 bases and 4 bases, with 9 bases remaining between them. The CDR3 coding sequence is TGTGCCAGCAGCCCCGCATACCCAGATACGCAGTATTTT. Translation gives CASSPAYPDTQYF.